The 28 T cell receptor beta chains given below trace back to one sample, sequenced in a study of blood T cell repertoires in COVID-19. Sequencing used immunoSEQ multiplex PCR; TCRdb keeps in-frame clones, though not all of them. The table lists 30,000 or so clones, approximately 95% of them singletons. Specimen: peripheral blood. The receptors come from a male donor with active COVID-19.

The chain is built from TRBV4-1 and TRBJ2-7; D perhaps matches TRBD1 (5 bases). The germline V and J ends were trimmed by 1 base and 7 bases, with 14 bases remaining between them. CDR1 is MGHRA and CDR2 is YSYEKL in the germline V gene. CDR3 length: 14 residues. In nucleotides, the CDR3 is TGCGCCAGCAGCCAAGTTGCAGGGTCTAAGGAGCAGTACTTC. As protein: CASSQVAGSKEQYF.

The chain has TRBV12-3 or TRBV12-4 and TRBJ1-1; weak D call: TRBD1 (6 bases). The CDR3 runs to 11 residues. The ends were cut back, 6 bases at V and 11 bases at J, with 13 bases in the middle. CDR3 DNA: TGTGCCAGCAGAACACAGGGTCCGGCTTTCTTT. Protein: CASRTQGPAFF.

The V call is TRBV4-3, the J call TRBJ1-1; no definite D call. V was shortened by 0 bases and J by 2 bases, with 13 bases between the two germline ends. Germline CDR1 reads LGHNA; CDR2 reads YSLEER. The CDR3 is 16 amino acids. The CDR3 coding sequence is TGCGCCAGCAGCCAAGATCTGGTAGCGGCCAACACTGAAGCTTTCTTT. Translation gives CASSQDLVAANTEAFF.

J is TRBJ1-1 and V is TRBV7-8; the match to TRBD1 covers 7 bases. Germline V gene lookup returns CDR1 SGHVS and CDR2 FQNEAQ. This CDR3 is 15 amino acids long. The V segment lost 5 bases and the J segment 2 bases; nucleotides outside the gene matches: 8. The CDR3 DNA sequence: TGTGCCAGCAGCCAATCCCGGACAGGAAACACTGAAGCTTTCTTT. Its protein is CASSQSRTGNTEAFF.

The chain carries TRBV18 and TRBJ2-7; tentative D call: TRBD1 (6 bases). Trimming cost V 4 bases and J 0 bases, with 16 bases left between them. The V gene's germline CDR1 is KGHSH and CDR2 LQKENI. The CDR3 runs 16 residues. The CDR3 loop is CASSRNRDTNSYEQYF. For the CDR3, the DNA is TGTGCCAGCTCACGAAACCGGGACACAAACTCCTACGAGCAGTACTTC.

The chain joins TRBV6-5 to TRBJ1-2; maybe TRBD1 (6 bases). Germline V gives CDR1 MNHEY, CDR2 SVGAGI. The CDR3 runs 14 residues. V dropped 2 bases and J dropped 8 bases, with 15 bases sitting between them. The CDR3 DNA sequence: TGTGCCAGCAGTTACGACGGGGGGCTAGGGGGCTACACCTTC. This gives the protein CASSYDGGLGGYTF.

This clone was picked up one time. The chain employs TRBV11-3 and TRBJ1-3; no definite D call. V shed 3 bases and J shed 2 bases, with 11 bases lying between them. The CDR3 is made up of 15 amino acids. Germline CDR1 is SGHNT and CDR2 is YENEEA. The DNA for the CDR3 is TGTGCCAGCAGCTTCGGACTTTCAACTGGAAACACCATATATTTT. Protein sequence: CASSFGLSTGNTIYF. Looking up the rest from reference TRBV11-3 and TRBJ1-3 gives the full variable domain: EAGVVQSPRYKIIEKKQPVAFWCNPISGHNTLYWYLQNLGQGPELLIRYENEEAVDDSQLPKDRFSAERLKGVDSTLKIQPAELGDSAVYLCASSFGLSTGNTIYFGEGSWLTVV.

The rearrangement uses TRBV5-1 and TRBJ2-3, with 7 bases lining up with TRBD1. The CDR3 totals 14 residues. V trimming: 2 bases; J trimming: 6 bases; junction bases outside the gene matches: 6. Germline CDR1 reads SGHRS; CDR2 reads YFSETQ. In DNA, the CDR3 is TGCGCCAGCAGCTTAGGGACAGTTAGCGATACGCAGTATTTT. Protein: CASSLGTVSDTQYF.

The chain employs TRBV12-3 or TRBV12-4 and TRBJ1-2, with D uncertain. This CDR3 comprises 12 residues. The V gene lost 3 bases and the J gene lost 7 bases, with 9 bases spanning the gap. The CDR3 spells CASSFTGFGYTF. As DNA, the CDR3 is TGTGCCAGCAGTTTTACGGGGTTTGGCTACACCTTC.

CDR3 loop: CASSIRDSVYEQYF. CDR3 nucleotide sequence: TGTGCCAGTAGTATCAGAGACAGTGTATACGAGCAGTACTTC. This chain links TRBV19 with TRBJ2-7, with D possibly TRBD1 on 5 matching bases. Germline values: CDR1 LNHDA, CDR2 SQIVND (reference sequence). V lost 3 bases to trimming and J lost 4 bases, with 13 bases between them. The length of the CDR3 is 14 residues.

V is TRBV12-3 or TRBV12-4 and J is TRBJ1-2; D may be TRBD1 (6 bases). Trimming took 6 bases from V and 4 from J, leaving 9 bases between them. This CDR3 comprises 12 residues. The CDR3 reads CASSPGVYGYTF. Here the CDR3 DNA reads TGTGCCAGCAGCCCAGGGGTCTATGGCTACACCTTC.

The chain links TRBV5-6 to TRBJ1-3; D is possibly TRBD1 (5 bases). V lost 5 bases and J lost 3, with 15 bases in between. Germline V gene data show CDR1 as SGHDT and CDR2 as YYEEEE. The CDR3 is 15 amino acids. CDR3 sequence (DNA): TGTGCCAGCAGGTCCGGGGGAGATGGTGGAAACACCATATATTTT. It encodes CASRSGGDGGNTIYF.

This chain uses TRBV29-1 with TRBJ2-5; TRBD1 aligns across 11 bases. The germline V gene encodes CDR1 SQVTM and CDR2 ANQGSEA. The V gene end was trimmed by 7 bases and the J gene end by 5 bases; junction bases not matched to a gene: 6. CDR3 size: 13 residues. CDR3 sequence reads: CSAGQGAMETQYF. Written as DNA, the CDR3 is TGCAGCGCCGGACAGGGGGCAATGGAGACCCAGTACTTC.

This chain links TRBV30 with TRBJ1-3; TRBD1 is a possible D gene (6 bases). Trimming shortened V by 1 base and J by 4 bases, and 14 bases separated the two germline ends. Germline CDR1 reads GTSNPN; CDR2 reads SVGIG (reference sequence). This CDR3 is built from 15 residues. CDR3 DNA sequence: TGTGCCTGGAGTGCCACAGGGTTAGGAGGAAACACCATATATTTT. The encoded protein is CAWSATGLGGNTIYF. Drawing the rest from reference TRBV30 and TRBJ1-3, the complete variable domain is SQTIHQWPATLVQPVGSPLSLECTVEGTSNPNLYWYRQAAGRGLQLLFYSVGIGQISSEVPQNLSASRPQDRQFILSSKKLLLSDSGFYLCAWSATGLGGNTIYFGEGSWLTVV.

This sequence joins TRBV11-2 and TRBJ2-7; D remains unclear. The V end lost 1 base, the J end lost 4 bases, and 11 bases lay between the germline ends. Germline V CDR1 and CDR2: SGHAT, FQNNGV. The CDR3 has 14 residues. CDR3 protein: CASSLANDRYEQYF. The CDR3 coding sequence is TGTGCCAGCAGCTTAGCTAACGATCGGTACGAGCAGTACTTC. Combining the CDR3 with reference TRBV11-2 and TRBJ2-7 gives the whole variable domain EAGVAQSPRYKIIEKRQSVAFWCNPISGHATLYWYQQILGQGPKLLIQFQNNGVVDDSQLPKDRFSAERLKGVDSTLKIQPAKLEDSAVYLCASSLANDRYEQYFGPGTRLTVT.

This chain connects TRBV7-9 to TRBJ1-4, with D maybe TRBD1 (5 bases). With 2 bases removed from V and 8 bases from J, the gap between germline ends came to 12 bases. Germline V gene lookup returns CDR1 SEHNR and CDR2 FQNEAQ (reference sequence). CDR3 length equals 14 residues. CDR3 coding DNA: TGTGCCAGCAGCTTAAGTGGGGCGCGGGAAAAACTGTTTTTT. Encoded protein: CASSLSGAREKLFF.

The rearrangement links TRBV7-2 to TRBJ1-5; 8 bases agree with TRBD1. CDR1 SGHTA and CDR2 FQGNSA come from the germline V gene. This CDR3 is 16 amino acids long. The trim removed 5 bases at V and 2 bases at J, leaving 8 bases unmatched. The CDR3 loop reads CASSGQGRAGNQPQHF. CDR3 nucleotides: TGTGCCAGCAGCGGACAGGGTAGGGCTGGCAATCAGCCCCAGCATTTT.

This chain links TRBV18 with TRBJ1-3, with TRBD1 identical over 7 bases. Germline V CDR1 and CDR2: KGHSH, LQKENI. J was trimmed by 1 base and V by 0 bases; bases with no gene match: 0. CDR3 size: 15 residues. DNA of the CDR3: TGTGCCAGCTCACCACCGACAGGGTCTGGAAACACCATATATTTT. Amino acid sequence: CASSPPTGSGNTIYF.

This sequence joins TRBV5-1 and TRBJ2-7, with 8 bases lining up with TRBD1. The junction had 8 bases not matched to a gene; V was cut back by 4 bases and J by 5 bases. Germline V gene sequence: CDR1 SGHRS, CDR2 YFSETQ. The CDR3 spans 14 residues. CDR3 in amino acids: CASSITTGVDEQYF. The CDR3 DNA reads TGCGCCAGCAGCATTACGACAGGGGTCGACGAGCAGTACTTC.

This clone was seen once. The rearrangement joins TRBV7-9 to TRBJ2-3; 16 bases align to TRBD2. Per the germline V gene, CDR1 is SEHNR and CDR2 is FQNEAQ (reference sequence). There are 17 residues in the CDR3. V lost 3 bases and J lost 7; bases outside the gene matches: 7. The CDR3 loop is CASSFAGTSGGANTQYF. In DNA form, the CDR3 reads TGTGCCAGCAGCTTCGCCGGGACTAGCGGGGGGGCTAATACGCAGTATTTT.

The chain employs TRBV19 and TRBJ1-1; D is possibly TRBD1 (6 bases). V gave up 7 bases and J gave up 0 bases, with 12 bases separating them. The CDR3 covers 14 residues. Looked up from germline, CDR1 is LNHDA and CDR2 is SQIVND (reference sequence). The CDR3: CASTQTGLNTEAFF. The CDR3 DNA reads TGTGCCAGTACCCAGACAGGATTGAACACTGAAGCTTTCTTT.

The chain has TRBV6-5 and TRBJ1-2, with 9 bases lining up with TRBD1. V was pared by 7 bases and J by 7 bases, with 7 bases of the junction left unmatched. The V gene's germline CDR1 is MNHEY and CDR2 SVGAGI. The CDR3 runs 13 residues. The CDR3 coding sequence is TGTGCCAGCAAACAGGGGGCTCGGGGTGGCTACACCTTC. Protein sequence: CASKQGARGGYTF.

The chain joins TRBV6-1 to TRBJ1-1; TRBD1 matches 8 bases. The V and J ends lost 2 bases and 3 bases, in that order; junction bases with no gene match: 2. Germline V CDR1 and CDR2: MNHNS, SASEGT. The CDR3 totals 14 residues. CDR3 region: CASSEQGADTEAFF. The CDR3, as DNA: TGTGCCAGCAGTGAACAGGGGGCGGACACTGAAGCTTTCTTT.

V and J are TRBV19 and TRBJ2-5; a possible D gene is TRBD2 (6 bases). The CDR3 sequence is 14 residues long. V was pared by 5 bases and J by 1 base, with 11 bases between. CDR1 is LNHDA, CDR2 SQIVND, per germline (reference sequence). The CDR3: CASSPGLIQETQYF. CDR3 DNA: TGTGCCAGTAGTCCGGGACTCATCCAAGAGACCCAGTACTTC.

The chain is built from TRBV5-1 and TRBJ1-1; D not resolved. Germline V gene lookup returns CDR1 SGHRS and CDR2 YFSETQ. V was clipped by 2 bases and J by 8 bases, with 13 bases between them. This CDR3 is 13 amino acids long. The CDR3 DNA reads TGCGCCAGCAGCTTCGACCTAACTAGCGAAGCTTTCTTT. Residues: CASSFDLTSEAFF.

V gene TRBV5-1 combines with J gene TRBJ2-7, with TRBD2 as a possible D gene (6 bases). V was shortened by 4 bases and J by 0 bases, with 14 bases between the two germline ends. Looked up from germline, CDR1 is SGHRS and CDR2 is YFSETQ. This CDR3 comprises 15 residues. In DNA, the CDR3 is TGCGCCAGCAGCCCCGGAGGCGGGACCTCCTACGAGCAGTACTTC. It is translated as CASSPGGGTSYEQYF.

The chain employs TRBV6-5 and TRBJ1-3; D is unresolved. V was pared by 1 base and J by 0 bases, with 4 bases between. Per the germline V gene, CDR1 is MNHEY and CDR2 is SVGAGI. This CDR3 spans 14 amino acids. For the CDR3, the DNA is TGTGCCAGCAGTTACTTGAGCTCTGGAAACACCATATATTTT. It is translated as CASSYLSSGNTIYF.

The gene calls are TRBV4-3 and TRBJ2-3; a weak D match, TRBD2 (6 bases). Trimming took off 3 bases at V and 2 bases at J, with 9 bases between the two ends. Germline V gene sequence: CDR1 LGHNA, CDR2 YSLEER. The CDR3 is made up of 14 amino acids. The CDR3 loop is CASSHRDFTDTQYF. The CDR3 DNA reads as TGCGCCAGCAGCCACAGGGACTTCACAGATACGCAGTATTTT.